This TCR beta chain was identified in a study of T-cell reconstitution after alpha-beta-depleted transplantation in children. The V end lost 2 bases, the J end lost 6 bases, and 11 bases lay between the germline ends. The CDR3 totals 15 residues. The germline CDR1 and CDR2 sequences are SGHAT and FQNNGV. This clonotype was detected only a few times. The TCRbeta library was prepared with unique molecular identifiers. TCRdb processed the PCR reads anew with MiXCR; each CDR3 protein has one entry. The table records 200,000 to 250,000 distinct CDR3 sequences, roughly 10% of them present only once. Specimen: PBMCs from the stem cell graft donor, collected from the stem cell graft. This receptor was identified in a human donor who donated a stem cell graft to a child with acute lymphoblastic leukemia. The chain uses TRBV11-2 and TRBJ1-6, with D uncertain. For the CDR3, the DNA is TGTGCCAGCAGCTTACGTGTACAGAGTAATTCACCCCTCCACTTT. Amino acids: CASSLRVQSNSPLHF.